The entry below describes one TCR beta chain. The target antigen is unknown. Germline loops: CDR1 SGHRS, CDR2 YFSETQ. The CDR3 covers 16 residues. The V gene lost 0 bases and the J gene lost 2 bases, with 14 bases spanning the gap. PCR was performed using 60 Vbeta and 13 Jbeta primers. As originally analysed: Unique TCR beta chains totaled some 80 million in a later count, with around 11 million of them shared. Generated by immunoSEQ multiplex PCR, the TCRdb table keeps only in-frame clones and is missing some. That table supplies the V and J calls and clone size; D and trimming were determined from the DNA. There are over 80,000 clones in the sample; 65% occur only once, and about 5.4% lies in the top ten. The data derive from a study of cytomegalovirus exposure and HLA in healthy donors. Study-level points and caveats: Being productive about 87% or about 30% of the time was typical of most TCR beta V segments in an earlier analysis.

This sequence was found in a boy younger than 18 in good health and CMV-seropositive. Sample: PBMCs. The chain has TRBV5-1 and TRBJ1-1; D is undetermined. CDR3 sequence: CASSLVAGRHNTEAFF. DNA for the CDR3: TGCGCCAGCAGCTTGGTCGCAGGAAGACATAACACTGAAGCTTTCTTT.